Listed here are 30 T cell receptor beta chains from one sample, sequenced in a study of cytomegalovirus exposure and HLA in healthy donors (dated by TCRdb to about 2017). The library came from the immunoSEQ multiplex PCR assay. The multiplex PCR relied on a mix of 60 forward primers for TCR Vbeta segments and 13 reverse primers for TCR Jbeta segments. Drawn from immuneACCESS, this table holds only the in-frame rearrangements with V and J called that TCRdb kept. Clones are partly lost; checked studies trace under half to an unresolved V gene and leave the rest unexplained. Present in this sample are about 150,000 clones, 76% of which were seen just once. The biggest ten clones account for around 3.1% of the sample. The specimen was PBMCs. These receptors were collected from a male donor in good health and CMV-seronegative.

This clone was detected only a few times. This chain connects TRBV13 to TRBJ1-3, with D unclear. Germline CDR1 PRHDT, CDR2 FYEKMQ (reference sequence). V was trimmed by 0 bases and J by 0 bases, leaving 3 bases between them. The CDR3 runs 14 residues. CDR3 coding DNA: TGTGCCAGCAGCTTAGGCTCCTCTGGAAACACCATATATTTT. This sequence encodes CASSLGSSGNTIYF.

This chain joins TRBV25-1 and TRBJ1-2; 9 bases are shared with TRBD1. This CDR3 has 15 amino acids. V gave up 4 bases and J gave up 3 bases; unmatched junction bases: 6. From germline, CDR1 is MGHDK and CDR2 SYGVNS. The CDR3 nucleotides are TGTGCCAGCAGTGGGCGGACAGGGGTCGACTATGGCTACACCTTC. Protein product: CASSGRTGVDYGYTF.

The CDR3 sequence: CASRPLDISGNTIYF. The CDR3 nucleotides read TGTGCCAGTAGGCCCCTCGACATCTCTGGAAACACCATATATTTT. The chain carries TRBV19 and TRBJ1-3, with D unresolved. CDR3 length: 15 amino acids. Trimming left V 6 bases short and J 0 bases short, with 12 bases between. The germline CDR1 and CDR2 sequences are LNHDA and SQIVND (reference sequence).

The chain is built from TRBV25-1 and TRBJ2-2, with D perhaps matching TRBD2 (5 bases). V lost 6 bases to trimming and J lost 4 bases, with 12 bases between them. Germline assignment: CDR1 MGHDK and CDR2 SYGVNS. There are 14 residues in the CDR3. The CDR3, as DNA: TGTGCCAGCAGGGGAAATCGGGGCACCGGGGAGCTGTTTTTT. Translated, it gives CASRGNRGTGELFF.

The chain is built from TRBV7-8 and TRBJ2-7; 11 bases match TRBD1. In germline, CDR1 is SGHVS, CDR2 FQNEAQ. CDR3 length: 15 amino acids. Trimming removed 8 bases from V and 8 bases from J; junction bases left unmatched: 14. CDR3 region: CASSRGGGQGAKQYF. In DNA form, the CDR3 reads TGTGCCAGCTCCAGAGGAGGAGGACAGGGGGCCAAGCAGTACTTC.

The rearrangement joins TRBV6-4 to TRBJ2-1; 10 bases align to TRBD2. Germline V gives CDR1 MRHNA, CDR2 SNTAGT. The junction had 8 bases not matched to a gene; V was cut back by 3 bases and J by 12 bases. The CDR3 consists of 14 residues. The CDR3 sequence: CASSEASGSYGQFF. CDR3 bases: TGTGCCAGCAGTGAGGCTAGCGGGAGTTATGGGCAGTTCTTC.

The chain couples TRBV2 to TRBJ1-1; no clear D gene. This CDR3 region has 10 residues. Germline CDR1 is SNHLY and CDR2 is FYNNEI. V lost 6 bases and J 8 bases, leaving 7 bases between the germline ends. The chain's CDR3 is CASSPLEAFF. The CDR3 coding sequence is TGTGCCAGCAGCCCCCTAGAAGCTTTCTTT.

The V gene is TRBV27, the J gene TRBJ2-3; 9 bases map to TRBD2. The CDR3 runs to 16 residues. V shed 5 bases, J shed 4 bases, and the junction held 10 bases outside the gene matches. The germline V gene encodes CDR1 MNHEY and CDR2 SMNVEV (reference sequence). The CDR3 protein is CASSLPTLAGADTQYF. The CDR3 DNA is TGTGCCAGCAGTCTCCCGACACTAGCGGGCGCAGATACGCAGTATTTT.

The table lists this clone with a count of one. This chain connects TRBV9 to TRBJ1-3; possible D gene TRBD1, 6 bases. The V end lost 1 base, the J end lost 3 bases, and 20 bases lay between the germline ends. There are 18 residues in the CDR3. Germline V gene data show CDR1 as SGDLS and CDR2 as YYNGEE. The CDR3 region is CASSVSTGRWGRGNTIYF. CDR3 bases: TGTGCCAGCAGCGTATCGACAGGCCGCTGGGGACGTGGAAACACCATATATTTT.

This sequence joins TRBV5-1 and TRBJ2-1, with D perhaps matching TRBD1 (5 bases). The CDR3 has 15 residues. The germline V gene encodes CDR1 SGHRS and CDR2 YFSETQ. The V gene lost 4 bases and the J gene lost 0 bases, with 11 bases spanning the gap. The CDR3 is CASSLRQGSYNEQFF. DNA of the CDR3: TGCGCCAGCAGCCTACGCCAGGGCTCCTACAATGAGCAGTTCTTC.

This clone was recorded a few times. The gene calls are TRBV6-5 and TRBJ1-4; D is possibly TRBD1 (6 bases). The CDR3 sequence is 14 residues long. CDR1 and CDR2 from the germline V gene are MNHEY and SVGAGI. The V and J ends lost 8 bases and 6 bases respectively, with 16 bases between them. CDR3 sequence reads: CASAPQGTYEKLFF. The CDR3 nucleotides are TGTGCCAGCGCCCCCCAGGGGACCTATGAAAAACTGTTTTTT.

The chain recombines TRBV5-1 with TRBJ1-1, with D possibly TRBD1 on 6 matching bases. Deletions cut 4 bases from V and 1 base from J, with 14 bases between. Germline assignment: CDR1 SGHRS and CDR2 YFSETQ. The CDR3 covers 15 residues. CDR3 region: CASSPWTAQNTEAFF. Written as DNA, the CDR3 is TGCGCCAGCAGCCCCTGGACAGCTCAGAACACTGAAGCTTTCTTT.

The chain employs TRBV7-9 and TRBJ1-1, with TRBD1 matching 7 bases. This CDR3 comprises 14 residues. V lost 5 bases, J lost 1 base, and 4 bases stayed unmatched. Germline values: CDR1 SEHNR, CDR2 FQNEAQ (reference sequence). This CDR3 reads CASSPQGRNTEAFF. CDR3 coding DNA: TGTGCCAGCAGCCCACAGGGGCGGAACACTGAAGCTTTCTTT.

The genes are TRBV10-3 and TRBJ2-1; 8 nucleotides line up with TRBD1. Germline loops: CDR1 ENHRY, CDR2 SYGVKD. The CDR3 loop spans 13 amino acids. V gave up 10 bases and J gave up 3 bases; unmatched junction bases: 5. The CDR3 nucleotides are TGTGCCAGTGGGGGACAGGACTACAATGAGCAGTTCTTC. Its protein is CASGGQDYNEQFF.

The rearrangement uses TRBV7-6 and TRBJ2-6, with D perhaps matching TRBD1 (6 bases). The germline CDR1 and CDR2 sequences are SGHVS and FNYEAQ. Trimming removed 11 bases from V and 4 bases from J, with 18 bases in between. There are 15 residues in the CDR3. DNA for the CDR3: TGTGCCGGGGGCCGAGGGGTGGTCGGGGCCAACGTCCTGACTTTC. Protein sequence: CAGGRGVVGANVLTF.

V and J are TRBV5-6 and TRBJ1-1; possibly TRBD1 for D (5 bases). There are 15 residues in the CDR3. V lost 2 bases and J lost 4, with 15 bases in between. CDR1 SGHDT and CDR2 YYEEEE come from the germline V gene. CDR3 sequence: CASSFTGGVSTEAFF. In DNA form, the CDR3 reads TGTGCCAGCAGCTTTACAGGCGGCGTGAGCACTGAAGCTTTCTTT.

This clone was counted between two and nine times. J is TRBJ1-1 and V is TRBV29-1; D remains ambiguous. Germline V lookup: CDR1 SQVTM, CDR2 ANQGSEA. V lost 0 bases, J lost 11 bases, and 7 bases lay in between. The CDR3 extends over 10 amino acids. The DNA of the CDR3 is TGCAGCGTTGAAGATCTTGGCGCTTTCTTT. Protein product: CSVEDLGAFF.

This clone turned up a few times. V and J are TRBV27 and TRBJ1-2; 10 bases align to TRBD1. CDR3 size: 18 residues. Germline V gives CDR1 MNHEY, CDR2 SMNVEV (reference sequence). V trimming: 8 bases; J trimming: 3 bases; junction bases outside the gene matches: 18. CDR3 sequence: CASGKNRDRGGLYYGYTF. CDR3 in DNA: TGTGCCAGCGGGAAAAATAGGGACAGGGGTGGATTATACTATGGCTACACCTTC.

This rearrangement joins TRBV14 to TRBJ1-3; TRBD1 might be the D (5 bases). This CDR3 has 16 amino acids. CDR1 and CDR2 from the germline V gene are SGHDN and FVKESK. Trimming pared 2 bases from V and 0 bases from J, leaving 11 bases between. CDR3: CASSQTGYSSGNTIYF. In DNA form, the CDR3 reads TGTGCCAGCAGCCAAACAGGCTACAGCTCTGGAAACACCATATATTTT. Supplemented by reference TRBV14 and TRBJ1-3, the full variable domain reads EAGVTQFPSHSVIEKGQTVTLRCDPISGHDNLYWYRRVMGKEIKFLLHFVKESKQDESGMPNNRFLAERTGGTYSTLKVQPAELEDSGVYFCASSQTGYSSGNTIYFGEGSWLTVV.

The CDR3 DNA follows: TGTGCCAGCAGCGCCTCTATGGAGCAGTACTTC. Residues: CASSASMEQYF. The chain employs TRBV5-5 and TRBJ2-7; D is ambiguous. Germline CDR1 SGHKS, CDR2 YYEKEE (reference sequence). Deletions cut 4 bases from V and 7 bases from J, with 9 bases between. The CDR3 extends over 11 amino acids.

The gene calls are TRBV2 and TRBJ2-3; 10 bases line up with TRBD2. The V gene end was trimmed by 8 bases and the J gene end by 1 base; junction bases not matched to a gene: 6. The germline V gene encodes CDR1 SNHLY and CDR2 FYNNEI. The CDR3 length is 15 residues. The CDR3, as DNA: TGTGCCAGCTTACCGGGGACTAGCGGCACAGATACGCAGTATTTT. As protein: CASLPGTSGTDTQYF.

The chain recombines TRBV11-2 with TRBJ2-5; D may be TRBD2 (6 bases). The CDR3 is made up of 17 amino acids. Germline V CDR1 and CDR2: SGHAT, FQNNGV. V gave up 2 bases and J gave up 5 bases, with 21 bases separating them. DNA of the CDR3: TGTGCCAGCAGCTTATGGGGCGGGGTCGAATGGGGTGAGACCCAGTACTTC. It translates to CASSLWGGVEWGETQYF.

The V call is TRBV28, the J call TRBJ2-5, with 9 bases aligning to TRBD1. Trimming at V came to 5 bases and at J to 11 bases, leaving 15 bases not matched to a gene. This CDR3 region has 15 residues. Per germline, CDR1 MDHEN and CDR2 SYDVKM. CDR3 region: CASSPTLDRGAEQYF. CDR3 DNA sequence: TGTGCCAGCAGTCCAACACTAGACAGGGGGGCTGAGCAGTACTTC.

Written as DNA, the CDR3 is TGTGCCAGCAGCGTAAGACTAGCGGAGACCCAGTACTTC. It specifies CASSVRLAETQYF. The chain couples TRBV9 to TRBJ2-5, with 8 bases matching TRBD2. Germline CDR1 reads SGDLS; CDR2 reads YYNGEE. Losses at the gene ends were 1 base for V and 5 bases for J; bases not matched to a gene: 1. The CDR3 sequence is 13 residues long. Drawing the rest from reference TRBV9 and TRBJ2-5, the complete variable domain is DSGVTQTPKHLITATGQRVTLRCSPRSGDLSVYWYQQSLDQGLQFLIQYYNGEERAKGNILERFSAQQFPDLHSELNLSSLELGDSALYFCASSVRLAETQYFGPGTRLLVL.

This clone was counted only a few times. The genes are TRBV2 and TRBJ1-6; TRBD1 matches 10 bases. Per the germline V gene, CDR1 is SNHLY and CDR2 is FYNNEI. With V trimmed by 6 bases and J by 5 bases, 10 bases remained unmatched. The CDR3 spans 17 residues. CDR3 amino acids: CASRGVLGTGDNSPLHF. CDR3 sequence (DNA): TGTGCCAGCAGAGGCGTCCTCGGGACAGGGGATAATTCACCCCTCCACTTT.

This rearrangement joins TRBV9 to TRBJ2-3; the D gene is possibly TRBD2 (7 bases). CDR3 length equals 15 residues. Per germline, CDR1 SGDLS and CDR2 YYNGEE. V lost 1 base and J lost 4, with 13 bases in between. The CDR3 loop reads CASSVWRGGADTQYF. The CDR3 DNA is TGTGCCAGCAGCGTATGGAGGGGGGGGGCAGATACGCAGTATTTT. The complete variable domain, with remaining parts taken from reference TRBV9 and TRBJ2-3, reads DSGVTQTPKHLITATGQRVTLRCSPRSGDLSVYWYQQSLDQGLQFLIQYYNGEERAKGNILERFSAQQFPDLHSELNLSSLELGDSALYFCASSVWRGGADTQYFGPGTRLTVL.

The table lists this clone with a few counts. This chain connects TRBV6-5 to TRBJ1-5, with 10 bases lining up with TRBD1. The germline V gene has CDR1 MNHEY and CDR2 SVGAGI. V lost 6 bases to trimming and J lost 6 bases; unmatched junction nucleotides: 5. This CDR3 region has 14 residues. Written as DNA, the CDR3 is TGTGCCAGCAGATCAAGGACAGGGGGTCAGCCCCAGCATTTT. This codes for CASRSRTGGQPQHF.

The V gene is TRBV30, the J gene TRBJ1-5; 8 positions agree with TRBD1. Unmatched junction bases numbered 10, after V lost 3 bases and J lost 0 bases. Germline V gene data show CDR1 as GTSNPN and CDR2 as SVGIG (reference sequence). The CDR3 contains 17 residues. Written as DNA, the CDR3 is TGTGCCTGGAGCGCGGACAGGGTGCAATATAGCAATCAGCCCCAGCATTTT. Amino acids: CAWSADRVQYSNQPQHF.

The rearrangement uses TRBV28 and TRBJ1-1, with 7 bases matching TRBD1. This CDR3 has 14 amino acids. Germline V CDR1 and CDR2: MDHEN, SYDVKM. The V and J ends lost 4 bases and 1 base, in that order; junction bases with no gene match: 3. The CDR3 region is CASSWDRENTEAFF. The CDR3 coding sequence is TGTGCCAGCAGTTGGGACAGAGAGAACACTGAAGCTTTCTTT. The full variable domain, with the rest looked up from reference TRBV28 and TRBJ1-1, is DVKVTQSSRYLVKRTGEKVFLECVQDMDHENMFWYRQDPGLGLRLIYFSYDVKMKEKGDIPEGYSVSREKKERFSLILESASTNQTSMYLCASSWDRENTEAFFGQGTRLTVV.

The V call is TRBV2, the J call TRBJ1-4; 11 positions agree with TRBD1. Germline V gene data show CDR1 as SNHLY and CDR2 as FYNNEI. This CDR3 comprises 14 residues. Trimming at V came to 4 bases and at J to 6 bases, leaving 1 base not matched to a gene. DNA of the CDR3: TGTGCCAGCAGTGTGGACAGGGGGCATGAAAAACTGTTTTTT. It codes for CASSVDRGHEKLFF.